One sample yielded the 5 T cell receptor beta chains listed below, sequenced in a study of blood T cells in healthy people across ages. Sample-barcoded 5' priming and a J-beta primer mix drove a second PCR of roughly 6 to 12 cycles. MiXCR, applied by TCRdb to the 5' RACE reads, yields one record per CDR3 protein. This table holds around 1.5 million distinct CDR3 sequences, roughly 59% found once. Sequencing input: blood. The receptors derive from a man between 18 and 29 years old in good health.

The V call is TRBV6-1, the J call TRBJ2-7, with D unclear. The CDR3 runs 14 residues. The V end was cut by 8 bases, the J end by 3 bases, with 17 bases between. CDR1 is MNHNS and CDR2 is SASEGT in the germline V gene. This CDR3 reads CASDHSAPHYEQYF. The CDR3 nucleotides are TGTGCCAGCGATCACAGCGCTCCTCACTACGAGCAGTACTTC.

This chain joins TRBV14 and TRBJ1-2; D unclear. The CDR3 is 13 amino acids. The V end lost 1 base, the J end lost 4 bases, and 7 bases lay between the germline ends. Germline V gene lookup returns CDR1 SGHDN and CDR2 FVKESK. CDR3 sequence: CASSQARLYGYTF. The CDR3 region has the DNA TGTGCCAGCAGCCAAGCCCGACTCTATGGCTACACCTTC.

This clonotype was seen more than once but under ten times. This sequence joins TRBV2 and TRBJ2-7; tentatively, D is TRBD1 or TRBD2 (6 bases each). CDR1 is SNHLY, CDR2 FYNNEI, per germline. The V gene lost 3 bases and the J gene lost 7 bases, with 10 bases spanning the gap. The CDR3 is 12 residues long. This CDR3 reads CASSDGGREQYF. The CDR3 nucleotides read TGTGCCAGCAGTGACGGGGGCCGTGAGCAGTACTTC.

This clonotype was seen more than once but under ten times. This chain joins TRBV27 and TRBJ2-1; tentatively, D is TRBD2 (5 bases). The CDR3 is 15 amino acids. V lost 2 bases and J 3 bases, leaving 11 bases between the germline ends. Per germline, CDR1 MNHEY and CDR2 SMNVEV (reference sequence). The CDR3 sequence is CASSLMAGLYNEQFF. The CDR3 DNA reads TGTGCCAGCAGTTTAATGGCGGGCCTCTACAATGAGCAGTTCTTC.

This clonotype was picked up one time. No conserved phenylalanine or tryptophan ends this CDR3, so it is likely a read error. This chain joins TRBV28 and TRBJ2-3; D unclear. The CDR3 covers 13 residues. CDR1 and CDR2 (germline): MDHEN, SYDVKM. V was cut by 4 bases and J by 2 bases, with 7 bases left in between. CDR3 region: CASSSRNTDTQYI. The CDR3 DNA follows: TGTGCCAGCAGTTCCCGAAACACAGATACGCAGTATATT.